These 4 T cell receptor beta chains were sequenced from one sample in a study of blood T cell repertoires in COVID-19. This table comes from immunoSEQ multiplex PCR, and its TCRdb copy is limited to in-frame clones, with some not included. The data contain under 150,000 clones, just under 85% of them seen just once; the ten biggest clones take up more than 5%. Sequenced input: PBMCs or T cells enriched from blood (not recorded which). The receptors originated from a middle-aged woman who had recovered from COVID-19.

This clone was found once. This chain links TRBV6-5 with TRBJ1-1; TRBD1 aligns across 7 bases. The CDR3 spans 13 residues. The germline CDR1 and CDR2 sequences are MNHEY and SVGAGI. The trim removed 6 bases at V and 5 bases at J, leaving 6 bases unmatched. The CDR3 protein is CASSQGGWTEAFF. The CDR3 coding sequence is TGTGCCAGCAGCCAAGGGGGCTGGACTGAAGCTTTCTTT.

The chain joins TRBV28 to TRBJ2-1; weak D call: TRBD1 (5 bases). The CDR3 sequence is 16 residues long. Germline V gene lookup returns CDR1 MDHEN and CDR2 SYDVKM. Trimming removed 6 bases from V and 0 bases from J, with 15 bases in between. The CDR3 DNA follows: TGTGCCAGCAGCCCCCAGGGCCGAAGCTCCTACAATGAGCAGTTCTTC. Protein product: CASSPQGRSSYNEQFF.

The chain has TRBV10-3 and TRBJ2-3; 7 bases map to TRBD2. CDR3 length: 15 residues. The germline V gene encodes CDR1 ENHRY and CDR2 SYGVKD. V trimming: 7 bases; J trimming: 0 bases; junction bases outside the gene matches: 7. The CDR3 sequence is CAITSGGASTDTQYF. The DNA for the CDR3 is TGTGCCATCACCTCGGGGGGAGCTAGCACAGATACGCAGTATTTT.

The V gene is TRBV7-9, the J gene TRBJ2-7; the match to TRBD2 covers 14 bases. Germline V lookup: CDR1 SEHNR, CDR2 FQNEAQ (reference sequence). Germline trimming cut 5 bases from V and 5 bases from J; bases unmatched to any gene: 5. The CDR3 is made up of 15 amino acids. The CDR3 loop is CASSPTSGRVDEQYF. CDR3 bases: TGTGCCAGCAGCCCGACTAGCGGGAGGGTGGACGAGCAGTACTTC.